This T cell receptor (beta chain) was sequenced for a study of siplizumab effects on memory and regulatory T cells. The study's findings and limits: The study found that mappable alloreactive CD4+ clones averaged nearly 70% Treg-derived with siplizumab and more than 25% in controls. No more than a minor fraction of alloreactive clones could be traced back to unstimulated subsets. Many proliferating CD4+ or CD8+ clones remained unclassified. Roughly 75-96% of them could not be assigned either a naive or a memory phenotype.

The CDR3 is made up of 17 amino acids. Per the germline V gene, CDR1 is LGHNA and CDR2 is YSLEER. This table comes from immunoSEQ multiplex PCR, and its TCRdb copy is limited to in-frame clones, with some not included. The sample lists roughly 70,000 clones; 85% to 95% were seen once. On this clone itself: Antigen unknown.

This sequence originates from a human donor in good health. V and J are TRBV4-3 and TRBJ2-5, with 9 bases aligning to TRBD2. The last part of the DNA fits TRBJ2-7 better; the J call may be wrong. The source material was CD8+ T cells sorted from blood. DNA for the CDR3: TGCGCCAGCAGCCAAGGAGGGGTAGCGGGGGCTGGGTACGAGCAGTACTTC. It translates to CASSQGGVAGAGYEQYF.